This T cell receptor (beta chain) was observed in a study of preoperative IRX-2 immunotherapy in early breast cancer. Sequenced by immunoSEQ multiplex PCR; TCRdb stores in-frame clones only, minus some. The data hold around 25,000 clones, with around 74% observed a single time. The treatment was: preoperative locoregional IRX-2 cytokine immunotherapy. Preoperative locoregional IRX-2 cytokine immunotherapy was tested in the phase Ib source study. The TCR comes from a human donor with breast cancer. Sequencing used lymph node tissue, obtained after IRX-2 immunotherapy.

The DNA for the CDR3 is TGTGCCACCAGCAGAGACAGACAGGTTCTAACCTACGAGCAGTACTTC. This codes for CATSRDRQVLTYEQYF. This chain links TRBV15 with TRBJ2-7, with D possibly TRBD1 on 6 matching bases. CDR3 length equals 16 residues. Trimming shortened V by 0 bases and J by 2 bases, and 14 bases separated the two germline ends. The germline V gene has CDR1 LNHNV and CDR2 YYDKDF (reference sequence).